Presented here are 20 T cell receptor beta chains from one specimen sequenced in a study of blood T cell repertoires in COVID-19. Profiled with immunoSEQ multiplex PCR; TCRdb holds only in-frame clones, not every one. The sample lists some 250,000 clones; about 84% were seen once. The sequenced material came from peripheral blood. The receptor set was obtained from a man older than 75 with acute or convalescent COVID-19.

The V gene is TRBV5-1, the J gene TRBJ1-1, with 7 bases identical to TRBD1. Germline V lookup: CDR1 SGHRS, CDR2 YFSETQ. CDR3 length: 14 residues. V dropped 9 bases and J dropped 4; count of bases not matched to a gene: 12. The CDR3 region is CATRPGTDTTEAFF. The CDR3 DNA follows: TGCGCCACCCGTCCCGGGACAGATACCACTGAAGCTTTCTTT.

In this sample, this clone turned up once. Written as DNA, the CDR3 is TGTGCCACCAGCAGAGAAACTGAGTATGGCTACACCTTC. Protein product: CATSRETEYGYTF. This chain links TRBV15 with TRBJ1-2; unclear D gene. The CDR3 runs to 13 residues. Germline lookup yields CDR1 LNHNV and CDR2 YYDKDF (reference sequence). Trimming took off 0 bases at V and 5 bases at J, with 7 bases between the two ends.

This clone was recorded only once. The chain is built from TRBV19 and TRBJ2-2; TRBD2 might be the D (5 bases). Trimming took off 1 base at V and 5 bases at J, with 11 bases between the two ends. The length of the CDR3 is 15 residues. Germline V CDR1 and CDR2: LNHDA, SQIVND (reference sequence). CDR3 sequence reads: CASSIGLASTGELFF. In DNA form, the CDR3 reads TGTGCCAGTAGTATAGGGCTAGCTTCGACCGGGGAGCTGTTTTTT.

This clone was seen a single time. The chain uses TRBV10-3 and TRBJ2-1; 8 positions match TRBD2. Germline trimming cut 2 bases from V and 8 bases from J; bases unmatched to any gene: 14. Per the germline V gene, CDR1 is ENHRY and CDR2 is SYGVKD. The CDR3 loop spans 17 amino acids. For the CDR3, the DNA is TGTGCCATCAGTGAGGGGGGGGAGCGGGAGTCTTATGATGAGCAGTTCTTC. As protein: CAISEGGERESYDEQFF.

The chain combines TRBV6-1 with TRBJ2-1; 7 nucleotides align to TRBD1. CDR1 and CDR2 (germline): MNHNS, SASEGT. This CDR3 region has 18 residues. The V and J ends lost 2 bases and 0 bases, in that order; junction bases with no gene match: 10. CDR3 in amino acids: CASSELRQGPVSYNEQFF. The CDR3 DNA is TGTGCCAGCAGTGAACTCAGACAGGGACCTGTCTCCTACAATGAGCAGTTCTTC.

V usage is TRBV19 and J usage is TRBJ1-4; TRBD1 matches at 7 bases. Germline lookup yields CDR1 LNHDA and CDR2 SQIVND (reference sequence). The CDR3 has 14 amino acids. V lost 5 bases and J lost 7; bases outside the gene matches: 7. The CDR3 loop is CASSRQGSSEKLFF. The CDR3 DNA sequence: TGTGCCAGTAGTCGACAGGGTAGTAGTGAAAAACTGTTTTTT.

V usage is TRBV12-3 or TRBV12-4 and J usage is TRBJ2-5, with D possibly being TRBD2 (6 bases). Trimming removed 2 bases at V and 5 bases at J, with 9 bases between. The length of the CDR3 is 13 residues. The CDR3: CASSLWGEETQYF. The CDR3 region has the DNA TGTGCCAGCAGTTTATGGGGGGAGGAGACCCAGTACTTC.

This clone was counted once. The gene calls are TRBV7-2 and TRBJ2-3; D may be TRBD1 (6 bases). Germline CDR1 reads SGHTA; CDR2 reads FQGNSA. This CDR3 spans 15 amino acids. V shed 0 bases and J shed 6 bases, with 13 bases lying between them. This chain's CDR3 is CASSLAGASVDTQYF. CDR3 nucleotide sequence: TGTGCCAGCAGCTTAGCGGGGGCCAGCGTGGATACGCAGTATTTT.

The J gene is TRBJ2-1, the V gene TRBV5-1, with 9 bases matching TRBD1. The CDR3 sequence is 15 residues long. V was clipped by 1 base and J by 2 bases; unmatched bases: 1. Germline loops: CDR1 SGHRS, CDR2 YFSETQ. In DNA form, the CDR3 reads TGCGCCAGCAGCTTGACAGGGGGCACCTACAATGAGCAGTTCTTC. Translated: CASSLTGGTYNEQFF.

This clone was detected a few times. V usage is TRBV4-1 and J usage is TRBJ2-1, with D perhaps TRBD2 (5 bases). V lost 0 bases and J lost 3, with 12 bases in between. In germline, CDR1 is MGHRA, CDR2 YSYEKL. The CDR3 covers 16 residues. This CDR3 reads CASSQDLVTNYNEQFF. DNA of the CDR3: TGCGCCAGCAGCCAAGATCTCGTGACTAACTACAATGAGCAGTTCTTC.

J is TRBJ2-5 and V is TRBV18; 8 nucleotides match TRBD1. The CDR3 covers 16 residues. V dropped 3 bases and J dropped 4; count of bases not matched to a gene: 10. Germline CDR1 KGHSH, CDR2 LQKENI. CDR3 DNA sequence: TGTGCCAGCTCACCTTCAAGGACAGGGCGTCGAGAGACCCAGTACTTC. Translation gives CASSPSRTGRRETQYF. The complete variable domain, with remaining parts taken from reference TRBV18 and TRBJ2-5, reads NAGVMQNPRHLVRRRGQEARLRCSPMKGHSHVYWYRQLPEEGLKFMVYLQKENIIDESGMPKERFSAEFPKEGPSILRIQQVVRGDSAAYFCASSPSRTGRRETQYFGPGTRLLVL.

V gene TRBV3-1 (or the pseudogene TRBV3-2) combines with J gene TRBJ1-5; D gene uncertain. Germline V lookup: CDR1 LGHDT, CDR2 YNNKEL (reference sequence). The CDR3 is 14 residues long. V lost 4 bases, J lost 2 bases, and 9 bases lay in between. Here the CDR3 reads CASSPQRGNQPQHF. The CDR3 coding sequence is TGTGCCAGCAGCCCCCAGAGGGGCAATCAGCCCCAGCATTTT.

This chain connects TRBV4-3 to TRBJ2-7; D may be TRBD1 (5 bases). This CDR3 is 13 amino acids long. Between the trimmed V and J ends, which lost 1 base and 3 bases, there was a span of 7 bases. Per the germline V gene, CDR1 is LGHNA and CDR2 is YSLEER. The CDR3 here is CASSQGQFYEQYF. CDR3 DNA: TGCGCCAGCAGCCAAGGACAGTTCTACGAGCAGTACTTC.

The chain couples TRBV2 to TRBJ2-2; D remains unclear. V shed 3 bases and J shed 4 bases, with 9 bases lying between them. Germline assignment: CDR1 SNHLY and CDR2 FYNNEI. This CDR3 is 14 amino acids long. CDR3 nucleotide sequence: TGTGCCAGCAGTGACAGGCTGATCACCGGGGAGCTGTTTTTT. The encoded protein is CASSDRLITGELFF.

Regarding this clone: Lacking the conserved final phenylalanine or tryptophan, this CDR3 likely reflects a read error. The chain combines TRBV19 with TRBJ1-2, with D perhaps TRBD1 (5 bases). Between the trimmed V and J ends, which lost 5 bases and 4 bases, there was a span of 17 bases. The CDR3 is made up of 15 amino acids. Germline V gene sequence: CDR1 LNHDA, CDR2 SQIVND (reference sequence). CDR3 sequence: CASSQGVMNGYGYTL. The CDR3 bases are TGTGCCAGTAGTCAAGGGGTCATGAATGGCTATGGCTACACCCTC.

The chain combines TRBV19 with TRBJ1-4; TRBD1 matches at 7 bases. The length of the CDR3 is 14 residues. The V gene's germline CDR1 is LNHDA and CDR2 SQIVND (reference sequence). V lost 6 bases and J lost 6; bases outside the gene matches: 7. The CDR3 DNA is TGTGCCAGTAGCCCGACAGGGACCCATGAAAAACTGTTTTTT. This gives the protein CASSPTGTHEKLFF.

For this clone: The junction shows a germline mismatch at one end, possibly a read error. The J gene is TRBJ2-2, the V gene TRBV27, with TRBD2 matching over 13 bases. Germline V lookup: CDR1 MNHEY, CDR2 SMNVEV (reference sequence). CDR3 length: 17 amino acids. For the CDR3, the DNA is TGTGCCAGCAGGGCGATCGGGACTAGCGGGAACGCCGGGGAGCTGTTTTTT. This encodes CASRAIGTSGNAGELFF.

The chain combines TRBV29-1 with TRBJ1-2; TRBD1 aligns across 7 bases. V lost 6 bases, J lost 3 bases, and 10 bases stayed unmatched. The germline CDR1 and CDR2 sequences are SQVTM and ANQGSEA. The CDR3 sequence is 14 residues long. In nucleotides, the CDR3 is TGCAGCGTCGCCCGACAGGGTGCAGACTATGGCTACACCTTC. Amino acids: CSVARQGADYGYTF.

The genes are TRBV4-1 and TRBJ1-3; D unresolved. The germline V gene encodes CDR1 MGHRA and CDR2 YSYEKL. The CDR3 is made up of 14 amino acids. Between the trimmed V and J ends, which lost 3 bases and 0 bases, there was a span of 6 bases. This CDR3 is CASSHLASGNTIYF. The CDR3 DNA reads TGCGCCAGCAGCCACCTAGCCTCTGGAAACACCATATATTTT.

This clone was seen once. The V gene is TRBV11-2, the J gene TRBJ1-1; TRBD1 matches 12 bases. Germline trimming cut 3 bases from V and 4 bases from J; bases unmatched to any gene: 9. The CDR3 is 17 residues long. Germline V gives CDR1 SGHAT, CDR2 FQNNGV. This chain's CDR3 is CASSLGQGAVGFTEAFF. Here the CDR3 DNA reads TGTGCCAGCAGCTTGGGACAGGGGGCGGTTGGGTTCACTGAAGCTTTCTTT.